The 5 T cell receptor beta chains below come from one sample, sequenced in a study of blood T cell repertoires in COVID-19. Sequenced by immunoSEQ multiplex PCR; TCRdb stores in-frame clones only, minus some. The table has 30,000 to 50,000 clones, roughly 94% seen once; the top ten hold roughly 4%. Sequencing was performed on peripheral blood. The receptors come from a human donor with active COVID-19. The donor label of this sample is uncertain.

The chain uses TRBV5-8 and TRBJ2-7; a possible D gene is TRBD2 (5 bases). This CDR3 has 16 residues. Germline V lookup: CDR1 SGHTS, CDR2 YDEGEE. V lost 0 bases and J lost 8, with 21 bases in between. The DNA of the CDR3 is TGTGCCAGCAGCTTGGTTGTGGCAACAGACGGAGGACAGCAGTACTTC. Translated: CASSLVVATDGGQQYF.

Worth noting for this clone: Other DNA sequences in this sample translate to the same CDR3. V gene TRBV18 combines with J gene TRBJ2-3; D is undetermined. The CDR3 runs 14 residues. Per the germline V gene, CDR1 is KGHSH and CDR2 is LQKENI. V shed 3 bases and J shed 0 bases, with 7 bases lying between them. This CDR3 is CASSPPSSTDTQYF. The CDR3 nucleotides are TGTGCCAGCTCACCTCCTAGTAGCACAGATACGCAGTATTTT.

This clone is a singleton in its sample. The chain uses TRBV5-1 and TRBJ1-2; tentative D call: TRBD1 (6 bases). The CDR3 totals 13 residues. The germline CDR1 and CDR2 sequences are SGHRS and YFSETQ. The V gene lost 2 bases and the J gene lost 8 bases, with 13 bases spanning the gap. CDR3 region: CASSLRDGQGYTF. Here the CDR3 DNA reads TGCGCCAGCAGCTTAAGGGACGGACAGGGCTACACCTTC.

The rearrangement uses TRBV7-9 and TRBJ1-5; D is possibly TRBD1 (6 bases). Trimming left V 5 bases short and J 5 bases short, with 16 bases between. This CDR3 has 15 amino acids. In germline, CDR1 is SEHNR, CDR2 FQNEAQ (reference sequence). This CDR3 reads CASSLTGSGDQPQHF. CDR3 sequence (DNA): TGTGCCAGCAGCCTAACAGGGAGTGGTGATCAGCCCCAGCATTTT.

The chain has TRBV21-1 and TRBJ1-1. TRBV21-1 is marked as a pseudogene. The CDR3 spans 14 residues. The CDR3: CASSHGRGAGEAFF. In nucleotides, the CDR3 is TGTGCCAGCAGCCACGGGCGGGGGGCTGGTGAAGCTTTCTTT.